Following are 29 T cell receptor beta chains from one sample sequenced in a study of blood T cell repertoires in COVID-19. The assay was immunoSEQ multiplex PCR, and TCRdb's table has in-frame clones only and misses some. The data hold 310,000 or so clones, with almost 90% observed a single time. The sequencing input was PBMCs or T cells enriched from blood (not recorded which). The origin of the receptors is a woman aged 18 to 35 with acute COVID-19.

This clone was seen a handful of times. The chain joins TRBV12-3 or TRBV12-4 to TRBJ1-2; no clear D gene. There are 12 residues in the CDR3. Between the trimmed V and J ends, which lost 7 bases and 4 bases, there was a span of 10 bases. The DNA of the CDR3 is TGTGCCAGCATGAAACCCAGCTATGGCTACACCTTC. Its protein is CASMKPSYGYTF.

The genes are TRBV19 and TRBJ1-6; no clear D gene. V was pared by 7 bases and J by 0 bases, with 7 bases between. Germline V lookup: CDR1 LNHDA, CDR2 SQIVND (reference sequence). There are 14 residues in the CDR3. Here the CDR3 DNA reads TGTGCCAGTACTTTCAGCTCCTATAATTCACCCCTCCACTTT. Its translation is CASTFSSYNSPLHF.

This CDR3 is CASSLVGRESGGEQYF. DNA for the CDR3: TGTGCCAGCAGCTTAGTCGGGCGGGAGAGTGGTGGCGAGCAGTACTTC. This chain connects TRBV7-2 to TRBJ2-7, with TRBD2 matching over 7 bases. Germline V gene lookup returns CDR1 SGHTA and CDR2 FQGNSA. This CDR3 region has 16 residues. J was trimmed by 6 bases and V by 1 base; bases with no gene match: 12.

This clone was counted between two and nine times. The V gene is TRBV24-1, the J gene TRBJ2-3; the D gene is possibly TRBD2 (6 bases). V lost 12 bases and J 1 base, leaving 13 bases between the germline ends. CDR3 length equals 13 residues. CDR1 KGHDR and CDR2 SFDVKD come from the germline V gene. CDR3 bases: TGTGCCTCCTCCGGCGGGGGCACAGATACGCAGTATTTT. The encoded protein is CASSGGGTDTQYF.

The CDR3 region has the DNA TGTGCCAGCAGTTTATGGGGACTAGCGGGAAATGAGCAGTTCTTC. Translating gives CASSLWGLAGNEQFF. This chain joins TRBV28 and TRBJ2-1; 13 nucleotides line up with TRBD2. Germline CDR1 MDHEN, CDR2 SYDVKM. This CDR3 is built from 15 residues. Trimming cost V 0 bases and J 7 bases; bases outside gene matches: 0.

The chain couples TRBV18 to TRBJ2-2, with TRBD1 as a possible D gene (6 bases). Between the trimmed V and J ends, which lost 1 base and 6 bases, there was a span of 15 bases. Germline loops: CDR1 KGHSH, CDR2 LQKENI. The CDR3 loop spans 16 amino acids. Here the CDR3 DNA reads TGTGCCAGCTCACCACAGTCGGCAGGGGAAGCCGGGGAGCTGTTTTTT. It is translated as CASSPQSAGEAGELFF.

The chain combines TRBV7-6 with TRBJ2-1, with 10 nucleotides matching TRBD2. The CDR3 consists of 19 residues. CDR1 SGHVS and CDR2 FNYEAQ come from the germline V gene. Trimming at V came to 5 bases and at J to 4 bases, leaving 17 bases not matched to a gene. Here the CDR3 reads CASSLTRARTSGTYNEQFF. The CDR3, as DNA: TGTGCCAGCAGCCTAACAAGGGCCAGGACTAGCGGCACATACAATGAGCAGTTCTTC.

This clone was observed once. The chain has TRBV19 and TRBJ2-5, with unresolved D. CDR1 LNHDA and CDR2 SQIVND come from the germline V gene (reference sequence). This CDR3 is built from 13 residues. Trimming took off 5 bases at V and 5 bases at J, with 12 bases between the two ends. In nucleotides, the CDR3 is TGTGCCAGTAGTCGGGTAGTCGGGGAGACCCAGTACTTC. Protein: CASSRVVGETQYF.

The chain links TRBV18 to TRBJ2-2; possibly TRBD1 for D (6 bases). The CDR3 is 14 amino acids. Germline V CDR1 and CDR2: KGHSH, LQKENI. Trimming took 5 bases from V and 5 from J, leaving 12 bases between them. This chain's CDR3 is CASSELQGTGELFF. The CDR3 nucleotides are TGTGCCAGCTCAGAGCTACAGGGAACCGGGGAGCTGTTTTTT.

The CDR3 nucleotides are TGTGCCAGCAGTTACTCGATGGCGGGAGTCACAGATACGCAGTATTTT. It codes for CASSYSMAGVTDTQYF. The rearrangement links TRBV6-5 to TRBJ2-3; 7 bases line up with TRBD2. The CDR3 has 16 amino acids. Germline trimming cut 0 bases from V and 2 bases from J; bases unmatched to any gene: 5. The V gene's germline CDR1 is MNHEY and CDR2 SVGAGI.

The rearrangement links TRBV30 to TRBJ2-3; 9 positions match TRBD2. The germline gives CDR1 GTSNPN, CDR2 SVGIG (reference sequence). The trim removed 1 base at V and 3 bases at J, leaving 8 bases unmatched. This CDR3 spans 16 amino acids. As DNA, the CDR3 is TGTGCCTGGAGTGGAGCTAGCGGGGTGCTGACAGATACGCAGTATTTT. It yields the protein CAWSGASGVLTDTQYF.

The chain is built from TRBV11-2 and TRBJ2-4, with 10 bases lining up with TRBD1. V shed 6 bases, J shed 2 bases, and the junction held 7 bases outside the gene matches. The CDR3 is 16 residues long. The germline V gene encodes CDR1 SGHAT and CDR2 FQNNGV. CDR3 nucleotide sequence: TGTGCCAGCAGGCCGACAGGGGGCGAAACCAAAAACATTCAGTACTTC. It translates to CASRPTGGETKNIQYF.

The V gene is TRBV18, the J gene TRBJ1-2; D might be TRBD1 (6 bases). Germline CDR1 KGHSH, CDR2 LQKENI. The CDR3 extends over 12 amino acids. Trimming shortened V by 5 bases and J by 8 bases, and 12 bases separated the two germline ends. The CDR3 here is CASSSAGDGYTF. The CDR3 region has the DNA TGTGCCAGCTCATCAGCAGGGGACGGCTACACCTTC.

In DNA, the CDR3 is TGTGCCAGCAGTCTCATGGGCGCTAACGAGCAGTACTTC. Its translation is CASSLMGANEQYF. The V gene is TRBV27, the J gene TRBJ2-7; D call uncertain. The CDR3 is made up of 13 amino acids. In germline, CDR1 is MNHEY, CDR2 SMNVEV (reference sequence). Trimming took off 5 bases at V and 5 bases at J, with 13 bases between the two ends.

The V gene is TRBV27, the J gene TRBJ2-1; tentative D call: TRBD2 (6 bases). With 6 bases removed from V and 10 bases from J, the gap between germline ends came to 16 bases. This CDR3 has 13 residues. CDR1 and CDR2 (germline): MNHEY, SMNVEV (reference sequence). The CDR3 DNA reads as TGTGCCAGCAGCGGAGGCCCCCGGGGGGAGCAGTTCTTC. The encoded protein is CASSGGPRGEQFF.

This clone appeared once. This CDR3 reads CASSIYTTNTEAFF. Written as DNA, the CDR3 is TGTGCCAGTAGTATATACACCACGAACACTGAAGCTTTCTTT. The chain couples TRBV19 to TRBJ1-1; D not resolved. This CDR3 is 14 amino acids long. The germline V gene encodes CDR1 LNHDA and CDR2 SQIVND (reference sequence). V lost 2 bases to trimming and J lost 1 base, with 8 bases between them.

The chain combines TRBV6-6 with TRBJ2-7; the match to TRBD2 covers 9 bases. Trimming took 1 base from V and 3 from J; bases not matched to a gene: 1. Germline assignment: CDR1 MNHNY and CDR2 SVGAGI (reference sequence). The CDR3 length is 14 residues. CDR3 in DNA: TGTGCCAGCAGTTACTTAGCGGGAGTCTACGAGCAGTACTTC. It encodes CASSYLAGVYEQYF.

This sequence joins TRBV5-1 and TRBJ2-1, with D maybe TRBD2 (5 bases). Germline V lookup: CDR1 SGHRS, CDR2 YFSETQ. The CDR3 covers 16 residues. V lost 3 bases, J lost 6 bases, and 19 bases lay in between. CDR3 in amino acids: CASSYLQRNTVNEQFF. CDR3 DNA: TGCGCCAGCAGCTACCTTCAGCGGAATACGGTCAATGAGCAGTTCTTC.

This clone has a handful of counts. The chain joins TRBV12-3 or TRBV12-4 to TRBJ1-2, with a tentative D call TRBD1 (5 bases). The CDR3 loop spans 13 amino acids. Trimming pared 6 bases from V and 6 bases from J, leaving 14 bases between. The DNA of the CDR3 is TGTGCCAGCAGCCTCAGGGTTTCGGATGGCTACACCTTC. Translating gives CASSLRVSDGYTF.

This sequence joins TRBV5-8 and TRBJ1-4, with unresolved D. This CDR3 region has 15 residues. Germline CDR1 is SGHTS and CDR2 is YDEGEE. Trimming took 4 bases from V and 7 from J, leaving 17 bases between them. In DNA form, the CDR3 reads TGTGCCAGCAGCCCCGGACTAGGTTTGGGTGAAAAACTGTTTTTT. Its protein product is CASSPGLGLGEKLFF.

CDR3 protein: CASSLMTTTGELFF. In nucleotides, the CDR3 is TGCGCCAGCAGCCTCATGACTACCACCGGGGAGCTGTTTTTT. The chain couples TRBV4-1 to TRBJ2-2; D possibly corresponds to TRBD2 (5 bases). V lost 4 bases and J lost 4, with 10 bases in between. The CDR3 spans 14 residues. The germline V gene encodes CDR1 MGHRA and CDR2 YSYEKL.

This clone was picked up one time. The CDR3 reads CASSYSGGGYGYTF. CDR3 nucleotides: TGTGCCAGCAGTTATTCAGGGGGAGGTTATGGCTACACCTTC. The rearrangement joins TRBV6-2 or TRBV6-3 to TRBJ1-2, with 7 bases matching TRBD1. Looked up from germline, CDR1 is MNHEY and CDR2 is SVGEGT. V was pared by 3 bases and J by 5 bases, with 6 bases of the junction left unmatched. The length of the CDR3 is 14 residues.

The V and J genes are TRBV18 and TRBJ2-5; unclear D gene. The germline V gene encodes CDR1 KGHSH and CDR2 LQKENI. The CDR3 is 13 amino acids. V lost 5 bases, J lost 2 bases, and 9 bases lay in between. The CDR3 here is CASSAEWQETQYF. CDR3 in DNA: TGTGCCAGCTCAGCGGAATGGCAAGAGACCCAGTACTTC.

V and J are TRBV18 and TRBJ2-1, with 10 bases fitting TRBD2. J lost 6 bases, V lost 1 base, and 6 bases had no gene match. This CDR3 region has 16 residues. Germline CDR1 reads KGHSH; CDR2 reads LQKENI. The CDR3 nucleotides read TGTGCCAGCTCACCACGCACTAGCGGGATAGGCAATGAGCAGTTCTTC. It encodes CASSPRTSGIGNEQFF. Variable domain in full (rest from reference TRBV18 and TRBJ2-1): NAGVMQNPRHLVRRRGQEARLRCSPMKGHSHVYWYRQLPEEGLKFMVYLQKENIIDESGMPKERFSAEFPKEGPSILRIQQVVRGDSAAYFCASSPRTSGIGNEQFFGPGTRLTVL.

The V call is TRBV16, the J call TRBJ1-5; 7 bases align to TRBD1. The junction had 10 bases not matched to a gene; V was cut back by 4 bases and J by 7 bases. Germline loops: CDR1 KGHSY, CDR2 FQNENV. There are 15 residues in the CDR3. The CDR3: CASSPPGGWRQPQHF. The CDR3 nucleotides read TGTGCCAGCAGCCCCCCAGGGGGTTGGAGGCAGCCCCAGCATTTT. The full variable domain, its missing parts supplied by reference TRBV16 and TRBJ1-5, is GEEVAQTPKHLVRGEGQKAKLYCAPIKGHSYVFWYQQVLKNEFKFLISFQNENVFDETGMPKERFSAKCLPNSPCSLEIQATKLEDSAVYFCASSPPGGWRQPQHFGDGTRLSIL.

This CDR3 is CASSQSPLNRNNQPQHF. In nucleotides, the CDR3 is TGTGCCAGCAGCCAATCGCCCTTAAACAGGAACAATCAGCCCCAGCATTTT. This rearrangement joins TRBV4-2 to TRBJ1-5; a weak D match, TRBD1 (5 bases). Germline loops: CDR1 LGHNA, CDR2 YNFKEQ. The CDR3 consists of 17 residues. V was shortened by 2 bases and J by 3 bases, with 17 bases between the two germline ends.

The J gene is TRBJ2-7, the V gene TRBV7-9; 8 nucleotides agree with TRBD1. The V segment lost 5 bases and the J segment 7 bases; nucleotides outside the gene matches: 7. CDR3 length: 13 residues. The germline gives CDR1 SEHNR, CDR2 FQNEAQ (reference sequence). The CDR3 sequence: CASSPRTGFEQYF. In nucleotides, the CDR3 is TGTGCCAGCAGCCCCAGGACAGGGTTTGAGCAGTACTTC.

V is TRBV7-2 and J is TRBJ2-7; D possibly corresponds to TRBD2 (5 bases). The CDR3 is 13 residues long. Trimming took off 2 bases at V and 5 bases at J, with 10 bases between the two ends. In germline, CDR1 is SGHTA, CDR2 FQGNSA. The CDR3, as DNA: TGTGCCAGCAGCTTACCGGGGTCGGACGAGCAGTACTTC. This encodes CASSLPGSDEQYF.

The chain combines TRBV2 with TRBJ1-5, with a tentative D call TRBD1 (6 bases). The CDR3 runs to 15 residues. Trimming removed 6 bases at V and 0 bases at J, with 12 bases between. Germline V gene lookup returns CDR1 SNHLY and CDR2 FYNNEI. The CDR3 is CASRETGYSNQPQHF. The CDR3 nucleotides read TGTGCCAGCAGGGAGACAGGATATAGCAATCAGCCCCAGCATTTT.